Listed here is a single T cell receptor beta chain. The record originates from a study of OX40 agonist ivuxolimab in advanced cancers. V lost 5 bases, J lost 7 bases, and 11 bases stayed unmatched. The CDR3 consists of 14 residues. CDR1 and CDR2 from the germline V gene are LNHDA and SQIVND (reference sequence). Systemic immunosuppression or a history of autoimmune disease excluded patients. Method: immunoSEQ multiplex PCR; TCRdb's copy keeps in-frame clones and lacks some. The sample records 80,000 to 95,000 clones, roughly 85% being singletons. The source material was CD4+ or CD8+ T cells sorted from blood, sampled in a trial of the OX40 agonist ivuxolimab. This clonotype originated in an adult with an advanced solid tumor such as melanoma, head and neck, liver or kidney cancer. The V gene is TRBV19, the J gene TRBJ2-7; 7 nucleotides match TRBD1. This CDR3 reads CASSPGTGVGEQYF. The CDR3 DNA sequence: TGTGCCAGTAGTCCCGGAACAGGGGTGGGGGAGCAGTACTTC.